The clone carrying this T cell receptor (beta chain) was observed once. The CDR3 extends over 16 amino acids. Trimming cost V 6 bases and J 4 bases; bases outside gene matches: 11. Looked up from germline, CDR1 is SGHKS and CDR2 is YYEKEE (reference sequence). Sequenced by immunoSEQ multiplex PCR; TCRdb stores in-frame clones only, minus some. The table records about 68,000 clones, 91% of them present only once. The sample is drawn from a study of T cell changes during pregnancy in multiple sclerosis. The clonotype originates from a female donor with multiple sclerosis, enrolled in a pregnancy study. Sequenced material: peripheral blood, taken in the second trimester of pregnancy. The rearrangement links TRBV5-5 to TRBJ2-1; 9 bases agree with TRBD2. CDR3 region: CASISSGSGGYNEQFF. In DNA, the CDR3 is TGTGCCAGCATTTCATCTGGGAGCGGGGGGTACAATGAGCAGTTCTTC.